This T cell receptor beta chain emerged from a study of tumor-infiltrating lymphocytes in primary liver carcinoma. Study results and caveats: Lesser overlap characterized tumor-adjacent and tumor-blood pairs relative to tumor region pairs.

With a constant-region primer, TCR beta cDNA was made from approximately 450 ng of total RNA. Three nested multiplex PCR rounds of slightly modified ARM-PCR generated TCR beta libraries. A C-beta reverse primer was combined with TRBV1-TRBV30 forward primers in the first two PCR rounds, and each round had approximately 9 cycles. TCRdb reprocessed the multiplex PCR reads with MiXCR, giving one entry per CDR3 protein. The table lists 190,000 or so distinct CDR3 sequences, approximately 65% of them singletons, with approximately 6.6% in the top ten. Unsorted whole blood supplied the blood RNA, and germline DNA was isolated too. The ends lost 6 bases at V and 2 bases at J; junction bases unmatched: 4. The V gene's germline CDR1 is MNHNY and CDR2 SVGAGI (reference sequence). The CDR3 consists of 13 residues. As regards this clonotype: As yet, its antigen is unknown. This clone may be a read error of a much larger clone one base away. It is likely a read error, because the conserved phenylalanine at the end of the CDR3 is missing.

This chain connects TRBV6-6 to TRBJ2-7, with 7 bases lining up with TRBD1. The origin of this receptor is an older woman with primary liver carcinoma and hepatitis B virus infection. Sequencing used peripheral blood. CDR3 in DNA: TGTGCCAGCAGCCGGGACAGCACCTACGAGCAGTACTTG. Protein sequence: CASSRDSTYEQYL.